One and the same sample provided the 2 T cell receptor beta chains below, sequenced in a study of T cells in Graves' hyperthyroidism and ophthalmopathy (dated by TCRdb to about 2019). Library construction relied on multiplex PCR. The data were produced on an Illumina HiSeq 2000. The TCR beta CDR3 regions were amplified from the RNA transcripts. The first round of RT-PCR for the TCR CDR3 was performed with the HTBI primer set and the Qiagen OneStep RT-PCR kit. The public reads were reanalyzed by TCRdb: fastp trimming at Q25, MiXCR alignment, in-frame beta chains only. CDR3 protein sequences are deduplicated, and each keeps its most common genes and DNA. A total of 250,000 to 400,000 distinct CDR3 sequences appear in this sample, approximately 13% of them only once. Approximately 35% of the sample lies in the top ten. Sequencing was performed on blood. Receptors originate from a woman aged 40-49 years with Graves' ophthalmopathy.

This clonotype came up many times. The chain employs TRBV12-3 or TRBV12-4 and TRBJ1-2, with D perhaps matching TRBD1 (5 bases). V gave up 5 bases and J gave up 4 bases, with 11 bases separating them. The CDR3 is 13 amino acids. The CDR3 DNA reads TGTGCCAGCAGTATCAGGGAACTCTATGGCTACACCTTC. The encoded protein is CASSIRELYGYTF.

Many counts were recorded for this clonotype. This chain connects TRBV6-2 or TRBV6-3 to TRBJ2-2; TRBD1 might be the D (5 bases). The V gene lost 5 bases and the J gene lost 0 bases, with 19 bases spanning the gap. Germline V gene data show CDR1 as MNHEY and CDR2 as SVGEGT. This CDR3 contains 18 residues. CDR3 loop: CASSLELPGSANTGELFF. CDR3 DNA: TGTGCCAGCAGTCTAGAACTCCCAGGGTCCGCGAACACCGGGGAGCTGTTTTTT.